This TCR beta chain originates from a study of blood T cell repertoires in COVID-19. Study as a whole: COVID-19 samples, acute and convalescent, were from the United States, Italy and Spain. PBMCs, B-cell-depleted T cells, or T cells provided the cDNA or gDNA that made up the material.

Germline V gives CDR1 SGHRS, CDR2 YFSETQ. The CDR3 is 15 residues long. Trimming at V came to 5 bases and at J to 6 bases, leaving 7 bases not matched to a gene. Original processing methods: Amplification with reference gene primers provided the estimates of nucleated cell counts. Assay used: immunoSEQ multiplex PCR; TCRdb lists only in-frame clones, some missing. That table supplies the V and J calls and clone size; D and trimming were determined from the DNA. The table lists around 130,000 clones, around 86% of them singletons, with about 9.9% in the top ten. The chain carries TRBV5-1 and TRBJ2-3; TRBD2 matches at 12 bases. The TCR originated in a middle-aged man with active or convalescent COVID-19. Sequenced: peripheral blood. The CDR3 spells CASSTGTSGSDTQYF. As DNA, the CDR3 is TGCGCCAGCAGTACCGGGACTAGCGGGTCGGATACGCAGTATTTT. Full variable domain (rest looked up from reference TRBV5-1 and TRBJ2-3): KAGVTQTPRYLIKTRGQQVTLSCSPISGHRSVSWYQQTPGQGLQFLFEYFSETQRNKGNFPGRFSGRQFSNSRSEMNVSTLELGDSALYLCASSTGTSGSDTQYFGPGTRLTVL.